What follows are 8 T cell receptor beta chains derived from one specimen sequenced in a study of cytomegalovirus exposure and HLA in healthy donors. In the PCR, 60 Vbeta and 13 Jbeta primers were used. Some clones are missing from TCRdb's copy, which holds only in-frame ones; the method was immunoSEQ multiplex PCR. The repertoire consists of more than 200,000 clones, with roughly 85% occurring once and the leading ten covering less than 2%. The material sequenced was PBMCs. These receptors were taken from a male donor in good health and CMV-seronegative.

CDR3 in amino acids: CASSLGRGGRGFNEQFF. The CDR3 region has the DNA TGTGCCAGCAGCTTAGGTCGCGGCGGGAGGGGATTCAATGAGCAGTTCTTC. The V gene is TRBV7-9, the J gene TRBJ2-1; 9 nucleotides agree with TRBD2. Germline assignment: CDR1 SEHNR and CDR2 FQNEAQ (reference sequence). J gave up 6 bases and V 1 base, and 10 bases lay outside the gene matches. The CDR3 consists of 17 residues.

The V call is TRBV28, the J call TRBJ1-4; D possibly corresponds to TRBD1 (6 bases). The germline V and J ends were trimmed by 6 bases and 7 bases, with 30 bases remaining between them. Germline V gene data show CDR1 as MDHEN and CDR2 as SYDVKM. The CDR3 sequence is 19 residues long. Here the CDR3 reads CASRDSPLSESGRGEKLFF. The CDR3 nucleotides read TGTGCCAGCAGGGACAGCCCCCTTTCGGAATCCGGTAGGGGTGAAAAACTGTTTTTT.

J is TRBJ1-4 and V is TRBV5-4; no clear D. The CDR3 extends over 15 amino acids. V lost 3 bases and J lost 5, with 14 bases in between. Germline CDR1 reads SGHNT; CDR2 reads YYREEE (reference sequence). This CDR3 reads CASSSNPKPNEKLFF. CDR3 DNA: TGTGCCAGCAGCTCCAATCCTAAACCCAATGAAAAACTGTTTTTT.

The rearrangement links TRBV27 to TRBJ2-7, with D hard to call. Germline assignment: CDR1 MNHEY and CDR2 SMNVEV (reference sequence). The CDR3 extends over 11 amino acids. Deletions cut 8 bases from V and 4 bases from J, with 9 bases between. CDR3 loop: CASGQLYEQYF. The CDR3 nucleotides read TGTGCCAGCGGGCAGCTATACGAGCAGTACTTC.

This clone occurred a few times. This chain connects TRBV9 to TRBJ2-3, with 16 positions matching TRBD2. CDR3 length: 19 amino acids. With 6 bases clipped from V and 1 base from J, the junction kept 11 bases outside the gene matches. Germline lookup yields CDR1 SGDLS and CDR2 YYNGEE. In DNA form, the CDR3 reads TGTGCCAGCACCCGAACTGGGACTAGCGGGAGGGCCGGCACAGATACGCAGTATTTT. This gives the protein CASTRTGTSGRAGTDTQYF.

Written as DNA, the CDR3 is TGTGCCAGCAGTTACTCCGGGTATGGCTACACCTTC. Translated: CASSYSGYGYTF. The chain links TRBV28 to TRBJ1-2; D gene unclear. In germline, CDR1 is MDHEN, CDR2 SYDVKM. The length of the CDR3 is 12 residues. V lost 4 bases and J 5 bases, leaving 8 bases between the germline ends.

V and J are TRBV30 and TRBJ1-1, with 10 nucleotides matching TRBD1. Germline CDR1 and CDR2: GTSNPN and SVGIG (reference sequence). J lost 3 bases, V lost 5 bases, and 3 bases had no gene match. This CDR3 comprises 13 residues. The CDR3 coding sequence is TGTGCCTGGGGGGGACAGGGGTACACTGAAGCTTTCTTT. Its protein is CAWGGQGYTEAFF.

The chain carries TRBV19 and TRBJ2-5, with 10 bases matching TRBD2. Per the germline V gene, CDR1 is LNHDA and CDR2 is SQIVND (reference sequence). This CDR3 spans 15 amino acids. V shed 6 bases, J shed 4 bases, and the junction held 8 bases outside the gene matches. The CDR3 region has the DNA TGTGCCAGTAGACAGCGGGAGGGCCGTCGAGAGACCCAGTACTTC. Translating it yields CASRQREGRRETQYF.